This T cell receptor (beta chain) was sequenced in a study of CD8+ T cells in alopecia areata. Trimming left V 3 bases short and J 0 bases short, with 12 bases between. The CDR3 contains 15 residues. Per germline, CDR1 SGHNT and CDR2 YYREEE (reference sequence). Study results and limitations: Tissue-resident alphabeta T cells belonging to normal skin likewise get sequenced within scalp specimens.

Remarks on this clone: Its antigen is undetermined.

In each case, RNA was isolated and then reverse transcribed into cDNA as the sequencing template. Generated by immunoSEQ multiplex PCR, the TCRdb table keeps only in-frame clones and is missing some. The profile shows some 160,000 clones, less than 75% of them singletons. The sample consisted of CD8+ T cells sorted from blood. This clonotype originated in a human donor in good health. The chain has TRBV5-4 and TRBJ1-2; D gene ambiguous. The CDR3 sequence is CASSWGSAPNYGYTF. DNA for the CDR3: TGTGCCAGCAGCTGGGGATCGGCACCTAACTATGGCTACACCTTC.